This passage covers 26 T cell receptor beta chains from one sample sequenced in a study of cytomegalovirus exposure and HLA in healthy donors. The table came from immunoSEQ multiplex PCR; TCRdb's copy has only in-frame clones and leaves some out. The profile covers approximately 200,000 clones, with about 89% appearing a single time and around 1% taken by the ten largest. The sample was PBMCs. These receptors came from a woman aged 18 to 35 in good health and CMV-seronegative.

The gene calls are TRBV7-7 and TRBJ2-5, with 9 bases identical to TRBD1. This CDR3 comprises 13 residues. Germline V gene lookup returns CDR1 SSHAT and CDR2 FNYEAQ (reference sequence). Trimming removed 6 bases from V and 4 bases from J; junction bases left unmatched: 3. The chain's CDR3 is CASSRDRVETQYF. The CDR3, as DNA: TGTGCCAGCAGTCGGGACAGGGTAGAGACCCAGTACTTC. The whole variable domain, remainder taken from reference TRBV7-7 and TRBJ2-5, is GAGVSQSPRYKVTKRGQDVTLRCDPISSHATLYWYQQALGQGPEFLTYFNYEAQPDKSGLPSDRFSAERPEGSISTLTIQRTEQRDSAMYRCASSRDRVETQYFGPGTRLLVL.

CDR3 sequence reads: CASSYADTEAFF. In DNA, the CDR3 is TGTGCCAGCAGCTACGCAGACACTGAAGCTTTCTTT. This chain links TRBV7-9 with TRBJ1-1; D is uncertain. This CDR3 comprises 12 residues. Trimming removed 4 bases from V and 3 bases from J, with 6 bases in between. Germline V gene lookup returns CDR1 SEHNR and CDR2 FQNEAQ (reference sequence).

Only one count was recorded for this clone. The genes are TRBV19 and TRBJ1-1, with a weak D call TRBD1 (5 bases). V gave up 4 bases and J gave up 4 bases, with 13 bases separating them. The CDR3 is made up of 14 amino acids. In germline, CDR1 is LNHDA, CDR2 SQIVND (reference sequence). CDR3 coding DNA: TGTGCCAGTAGTAGGCAGGGTGGCGGCACTGAAGCTTTCTTT. Amino acids: CASSRQGGGTEAFF.

This rearrangement joins TRBV9 to TRBJ2-1; 7 bases map to TRBD2. This CDR3 has 17 residues. Germline V gene lookup returns CDR1 SGDLS and CDR2 YYNGEE. The V gene end was trimmed by 4 bases and the J gene end by 5 bases; junction bases not matched to a gene: 15. CDR3 in amino acids: CASSSLRRAGAHNEQFF. The CDR3 nucleotides are TGTGCCAGCAGCTCCCTCCGCCGGGCGGGAGCCCACAATGAGCAGTTCTTC.

This chain joins TRBV30 and TRBJ1-5; D uncertain. CDR1 GTSNPN and CDR2 SVGIG come from the germline V gene (reference sequence). This CDR3 region has 13 residues. The germline V and J ends were trimmed by 5 bases and 6 bases, with 14 bases remaining between them. The CDR3, as DNA: TGTGCCTGGGGAGGACGGCTCGGTCAGCCCCAGCATTTT. Protein product: CAWGGRLGQPQHF.

This clone was seen just once. The rearrangement uses TRBV4-1 and TRBJ2-1, with D uncertain. The length of the CDR3 is 16 residues. V was pared by 0 bases and J by 6 bases, with 15 bases between. CDR1 is MGHRA and CDR2 is YSYEKL in the germline V gene. CDR3 protein: CASSQEWSFPSNEQFF. The CDR3 region has the DNA TGCGCCAGCAGCCAAGAATGGAGTTTCCCTAGCAATGAGCAGTTCTTC.

The chain is built from TRBV18 and TRBJ1-5; TRBD1 is a possible D gene (5 bases). V dropped 1 base and J dropped 9 bases, with 16 bases sitting between them. The CDR3 is 15 amino acids. Germline loops: CDR1 KGHSH, CDR2 LQKENI. The CDR3 loop is CASSPLSRGMGPQHF. CDR3 DNA: TGTGCCAGCTCACCACTTTCGCGGGGGATGGGGCCCCAGCATTTT.

The V gene is TRBV5-1, the J gene TRBJ2-2; 9 nucleotides match TRBD1. The CDR3 has 16 amino acids. Germline assignment: CDR1 SGHRS and CDR2 YFSETQ. J gave up 5 bases and V 4 bases, and 9 bases lay outside the gene matches. CDR3 region: CASSTGQGLGTGELFF. The CDR3, as DNA: TGCGCCAGCAGCACGGGACAGGGATTAGGGACCGGGGAGCTGTTTTTT.

This chain links TRBV27 with TRBJ1-2; D remains ambiguous. The germline V gene has CDR1 MNHEY and CDR2 SMNVEV (reference sequence). The CDR3 has 12 amino acids. V was cut by 4 bases and J by 13 bases, with 16 bases left in between. In DNA form, the CDR3 reads TGTGCCAGCAGTTCCCCTCAGACCCCTAGCACCTTC. It encodes CASSSPQTPSTF.

This chain uses TRBV5-4 with TRBJ2-6, with a weak D call TRBD1 (5 bases). Trimming cost V 0 bases and J 2 bases, with 9 bases left between them. Per germline, CDR1 SGHNT and CDR2 YYREEE (reference sequence). This CDR3 has 16 residues. The CDR3 nucleotides read TGTGCCAGCAGCTTGGGGGGCTCGACTGGGGCCAACGTCCTGACTTTC. Translating gives CASSLGGSTGANVLTF.

V usage is TRBV6-1 and J usage is TRBJ2-5, with 10 bases matching TRBD2. The V segment lost 6 bases and the J segment 0 bases; nucleotides outside the gene matches: 4. The length of the CDR3 is 15 residues. Germline V CDR1 and CDR2: MNHNS, SASEGT. This CDR3 is CASRKTSGYQETQYF. The CDR3 nucleotides read TGTGCCAGCAGAAAGACTAGCGGGTACCAAGAGACCCAGTACTTC.

The CDR3 protein is CAWSLAGDEQFF. The CDR3 coding sequence is TGTGCCTGGAGTTTAGCGGGTGACGAGCAGTTCTTC. J is TRBJ2-1 and V is TRBV30; 7 nucleotides agree with TRBD2. The trim removed 2 bases at V and 10 bases at J, leaving 5 bases unmatched. The CDR3 has 12 amino acids. Germline-derived CDR1 and CDR2 are GTSNPN and SVGIG (reference sequence).

This clone was observed a handful of times. V is TRBV7-9 and J is TRBJ2-6; D is uncertain. The V end was cut by 2 bases, the J end by 3 bases, with 14 bases between. This CDR3 is built from 17 residues. The germline V gene encodes CDR1 SEHNR and CDR2 FQNEAQ (reference sequence). The CDR3 sequence: CASSLIVTASGANVLTF. The DNA for the CDR3 is TGTGCCAGCAGCTTAATAGTAACAGCAAGTGGGGCCAACGTCCTGACTTTC.

The chain joins TRBV30 to TRBJ2-7, with 8 bases lining up with TRBD2. CDR3 length: 14 residues. The V segment lost 5 bases and the J segment 2 bases; nucleotides outside the gene matches: 8. Germline CDR1 and CDR2: GTSNPN and SVGIG (reference sequence). The CDR3 DNA reads TGTGCCTGGGAGAAGCGGGGGCTAACCTACGAGCAGTACTTC. Translated: CAWEKRGLTYEQYF.

The J gene is TRBJ2-1, the V gene TRBV6-5; 15 nucleotides align to TRBD2. Trimming took 5 bases from V and 10 from J; bases not matched to a gene: 6. Germline assignment: CDR1 MNHEY and CDR2 SVGAGI. The CDR3 contains 15 residues. The CDR3 nucleotides are TGTGCCAGCAGTCCCGGACTAGCGGGAGGGCGGGAGCAGTTCTTC. Translating it yields CASSPGLAGGREQFF.

This rearrangement joins TRBV5-6 to TRBJ1-2; TRBD1 is a possible D gene (5 bases). Trimming removed 1 base at V and 11 bases at J, with 15 bases between. CDR1 and CDR2 from the germline V gene are SGHDT and YYEEEE. The CDR3 is made up of 13 amino acids. The CDR3 bases are TGTGCCAGCAGCTTGACTCGTTTCGCAGGGTACACCTTC. Its protein is CASSLTRFAGYTF. The complete variable domain, with remaining parts taken from reference TRBV5-6 and TRBJ1-2, reads DAGVTQSPTHLIKTRGQQVTLRCSPKSGHDTVSWYQQALGQGPQFIFQYYEEEERQRGNFPDRFSGHQFPNYSSELNVNALLLGDSALYLCASSLTRFAGYTFGSGTRLTVV.

This clone has only a few counts. The V gene is TRBV19, the J gene TRBJ1-5; 7 positions agree with TRBD1. The germline CDR1 and CDR2 sequences are LNHDA and SQIVND (reference sequence). Trimming removed 7 bases from V and 3 bases from J; junction bases left unmatched: 3. This CDR3 has 13 residues. DNA of the CDR3: TGTGCCAGTACGGGACAGTACAATCAGCCCCAGCATTTT. Residues: CASTGQYNQPQHF.

The chain links TRBV4-1 to TRBJ2-7, with 12 positions matching TRBD2. The J segment lost 9 bases and the V segment lost 0 bases, leaving 9 bases of the junction unmatched. Germline CDR1 reads MGHRA; CDR2 reads YSYEKL. The CDR3 extends over 16 amino acids. CDR3 bases: TGCGCCAGCAGCCAAGATATGGGGACTAGCGGGCCGAGGCAGTACTTC. Its translation: CASSQDMGTSGPRQYF.

The chain carries TRBV27 and TRBJ2-7; D is uncertain. The V end was cut by 2 bases, the J end by 0 bases, with 8 bases between. This CDR3 contains 14 residues. CDR1 and CDR2 from the germline V gene are MNHEY and SMNVEV (reference sequence). In DNA, the CDR3 is TGTGCCAGCAGTTTAGATCCAGGCTCCTACGAGCAGTACTTC. Protein: CASSLDPGSYEQYF.

The chain links TRBV5-1 to TRBJ2-7, with D possibly TRBD2 on 6 matching bases. Germline V CDR1 and CDR2: SGHRS, YFSETQ. The CDR3 extends over 16 amino acids. Trimming left V 4 bases short and J 9 bases short, with 26 bases between. The chain's CDR3 is CASSPGARGSLAAQYF. The CDR3 region has the DNA TGCGCCAGCAGCCCGGGAGCGCGAGGGTCGTTAGCGGCGCAGTACTTC.

This clone was seen once. V is TRBV6-5 and J is TRBJ2-1, with TRBD2 as a possible D gene (6 bases). The CDR3 spans 13 residues. The ends were cut back, 7 bases at V and 4 bases at J, with 11 bases in the middle. From germline, CDR1 is MNHEY and CDR2 SVGAGI. CDR3 region: CASTRGLYNEQFF. As DNA, the CDR3 is TGTGCCAGCACCCGGGGACTTTACAATGAGCAGTTCTTC.

This clone was observed a single time. The chain couples TRBV6-1 to TRBJ1-1, with D possibly TRBD1 on 5 matching bases. Germline V gene lookup returns CDR1 MNHNS and CDR2 SASEGT. The germline V and J ends were trimmed by 2 bases and 7 bases, with 8 bases remaining between them. CDR3 size: 12 residues. In DNA, the CDR3 is TGTGCCAGCAGTGAAAGGAGGGGTGAAGCTTTCTTT. This translates into CASSERRGEAFF.

The J gene is TRBJ1-5, the V gene TRBV30, with TRBD1 matching over 8 bases. The germline V gene has CDR1 GTSNPN and CDR2 SVGIG (reference sequence). The CDR3 length is 13 residues. Germline trimming cut 4 bases from V and 6 bases from J; bases unmatched to any gene: 5. The CDR3 DNA sequence: TGTGCCTGGAATGGACAGGGTACTCAGCCCCAGCATTTT. This translates into CAWNGQGTQPQHF.

The genes are TRBV11-3 and TRBJ1-1; 10 nucleotides line up with TRBD1. V shed 5 bases, J shed 5 bases, and the junction held 11 bases outside the gene matches. This CDR3 spans 16 amino acids. The germline V gene has CDR1 SGHNT and CDR2 YENEEA. CDR3 coding DNA: TGTGCCAGCAGCCCTGGATTGGGACAGGGGATGACTGAAGCTTTCTTT. It specifies CASSPGLGQGMTEAFF.

The V and J genes are TRBV6-6 and TRBJ1-2; the D gene is possibly TRBD1 (5 bases). Trimming left V 11 bases short and J 1 base short, with 11 bases between. Germline V gene lookup returns CDR1 MNHNY and CDR2 SVGAGI (reference sequence). The CDR3 has 12 residues. The CDR3 DNA sequence: TGTGCCGCCTTAAGGGGTAACTATGGCTACACCTTC. Its protein is CAALRGNYGYTF.

This clone was recorded a few times. The V call is TRBV5-1, the J call TRBJ2-7; 9 nucleotides line up with TRBD1. Trimming removed 9 bases from V and 7 bases from J; junction bases left unmatched: 8. Germline CDR1 reads SGHRS; CDR2 reads YFSETQ. The CDR3 loop spans 12 amino acids. CDR3 sequence: CATGTGSGEQYF. CDR3 coding DNA: TGCGCCACCGGGACAGGGTCGGGGGAGCAGTACTTC.